Here is one T cell receptor (beta chain) with its context. Its antigen target is currently unknown. Base quality data are lacking; no much larger clone is found one base away. This sample stems from a study of blood T cell repertoires in COVID-19 (dated by TCRdb to about 2020). Regarding the complete study: The collaborator samples originated in the United States, Italy and Spain and spanned the acute and convalescent phases of COVID-19. The material from the prospective study consisted of cDNA or gDNA derived from T cells, B-cell-depleted T cells, or PBMCs. The dataset comprised deeply sampled blood TCRbeta repertoires from subjects exposed to, actively infected with, or recovered from COVID-19. The repertoires were released in a freely available public database intended as a resource for research on the immune response to SARS-CoV-2. Samples came from the ongoing ImmuneRACE study (first 160 participants) plus 1,254 subjects from 6 global collaborators. Sample metadata almost always included a de-identified subject ID, COVID-19 status, age in years and sex. Where HLA class I and class II types were available, the types were taken from metadata supplied by the sample provider, not from assay-based typing.

CDR1 and CDR2 (ENHRY, SYGVKD) derive from the germline V gene. There are 15 amino acids in the CDR3, from cysteine to phenylalanine inclusive. Only the CDR3 DNA is retained, 45 bases long and in frame from the first base. V and J are truncated by 4 bases and 6 bases respectively, leaving an intervening sequence of 17 bases. What the authors observed across the whole study: Clinical and demographic metadata were provided uncurated, with the amount varying by source and participant.

Collaborating institutions collected whole blood in K2EDTA tubes following their own protocols. For TCRbeta analysis, collaborators shipped samples as frozen whole blood, isolated PBMCs, or DNA extracted from either of those sample types. TCRbeta CDR3 regions were amplified from genomic DNA by means of the immunoSEQ Assay, a bias-controlled multiplex PCR. As for the authors' bioinformatics: Nucleated cell counts per sample were estimated from amplification of reference gene primers within the assay. Sequence reads were collapsed and filtered to measure the absolute abundance of every unique TCRbeta CDR3 rearrangement. Productive Simpson clonality was computed per sample as the square root of Simpson's diversity index over productive rearrangements. TCRdb took over this immuneACCESS table, retaining in-frame rearrangements with V and J assigned. Such tables are incomplete; in checked studies, under half of the missing clones stem from an unresolved V gene, and the remainder is unexplained. D and trimming come from the DNA, and the V and J calls and clone size come from that table. The sample contains about 68,000 clones, around 89% of them found a single time. Approximately 2.9% of the sample belongs to the ten largest clones.

The TCR originated in a man aged 45-65 years with acute or convalescent COVID-19. The V and J segments used are TRBV10-3 and TRBJ2-3, and the D gene may be TRBD1, 8 bases matching. The specimen sequenced was peripheral blood. The CDR3 protein: CAISARQGTTDTQYF. The bases read TGTGCCATCAGTGCACGACAGGGGACTACCGATACGCAGTATTTT.